Reported below is one TCR beta chain. Its antigen has not been determined. No much larger clone exists at a distance of one base, and base qualities are not known. These data originate in a study of T cell changes during pregnancy in multiple sclerosis (dated by TCRdb to between 2018 and 2021). Regarding the study in general: The study looked at changes in the T cell repertoire across pregnancy in women with multiple sclerosis.

From its cysteine to its phenylalanine, the CDR3 spans 14 amino acids. Of the read, only the CDR3 DNA is kept; its 42 bases are in frame from base 1. Looking up the germline V gene yields CDR1 LGHNA and CDR2 YSLEER. V and J are trimmed by 1 base and 13 bases, and the gene matches miss 11 bases of the junction. Library preparation used the immunoSEQ multiplex PCR assay. The table was pulled from immuneACCESS by TCRdb, which kept in-frame rearrangements only. Such tables lose some clones; where checked, under half of the loss comes from unresolved V genes, and the rest has no known cause. For this sample there are tens of thousands of clones; roughly 93% appear just once. Less than 2% of the sample rests with the top ten.

The source was peripheral blood, collected after pregnancy. Recombination connected TRBV4-3 to TRBJ1-2; TRBD1 aligns with 8 central bases. This receptor was obtained from a female donor with multiple sclerosis, enrolled in a pregnancy study. CDR3 region: CASSQARTGIGRTF. The sequenced DNA: TGCGCCAGCAGCCAAGCACGGACAGGGATAGGTCGCACCTTC.